This entry describes one TCR beta chain. Per the germline V gene, CDR1 is LNHDA and CDR2 is SQIVND (reference sequence). The CDR3 extends over 14 amino acids. V shed 3 bases and J 2 bases; nucleotides not matched to a gene: 1. These data come from a study of shared clonotypes between healthy human individuals. Assay used: immunoSEQ multiplex PCR; TCRdb lists only in-frame clones, some missing. This sample has about a million clones, with approximately 72% found just once. The sequenced sample was memory CD4+ T cells sorted from blood. Subset noted: CD45RA-negative fraction. This chain uses TRBV19 with TRBJ1-3; the match to TRBD1 covers 7 bases. The TCR comes from a man younger than 30 in good health. The CDR3, as DNA: TGTGCCAGTAGTATGACAGGGACTGGAAACACCATATATTTT. It yields the protein CASSMTGTGNTIYF. Based on the CDR3 plus reference TRBV19 and TRBJ1-3, the full variable domain is DGGITQSPKYLFRKEGQNVTLSCEQNLNHDAMYWYRQDPGQGLRLIYYSQIVNDFQKGDIAEGYSVSREKKESFPLTVTSAQKNPTAFYLCASSMTGTGNTIYFGEGSWLTVV.